The 3 T cell receptor beta chains listed next were all sequenced from one sample in a study of T-cell memory formation after mild COVID-19. Via MiXCR, TCRdb re-called the 5' RACE reads, giving one row per CDR3 protein. Of roughly 400,000 distinct CDR3 sequences detected, about a sixth appear once; the ten largest clones hold 20% to 25%. Sequences were obtained from PBMCs or a T cell subset sorted from them (not recorded which). These TCRs come from a man between 18 and 29 years old who had mild COVID-19 (a few samples of this study predate the infection). Cell type and time point are not known.

In this sample, this clonotype turned up many times. V gene TRBV6-6 combines with J gene TRBJ1-1; D is unresolved. The V gene's germline CDR1 is MNHNY and CDR2 SVGAGI (reference sequence). Trimming removed 6 bases from V and 0 bases from J, with 11 bases in between. This CDR3 comprises 14 residues. CDR3 in amino acids: CASRYGDMNTEAFF. Written as DNA, the CDR3 is TGTGCCAGCAGGTACGGCGACATGAACACTGAAGCTTTCTTT.

This clonotype was seen a handful of times. The V gene is TRBV27, the J gene TRBJ2-5; 7 bases match TRBD1. The CDR3 consists of 14 residues. The V segment lost 5 bases and the J segment 2 bases; nucleotides outside the gene matches: 5. Germline CDR1 is MNHEY and CDR2 is SMNVEV (reference sequence). In nucleotides, the CDR3 is TGTGCCAGCAGTATCCGACAGGGTCAAGAGACCCAGTACTTC. This translates into CASSIRQGQETQYF.

V gene TRBV2 combines with J gene TRBJ1-4; no clear D gene. In germline, CDR1 is SNHLY, CDR2 FYNNEI. There are 15 residues in the CDR3. The V end was cut by 6 bases, the J end by 0 bases, with 11 bases between. The CDR3 DNA is TGTGCCAGCAGCCTAGAGAGTGCAACTAATGAAAAACTGTTTTTT. Protein product: CASSLESATNEKLFF.